Given below is one TCR beta chain in context. The antigen remains unidentified. This CDR3 spans 15 amino acids. Germline V lookup: CDR1 SGHTA, CDR2 FQGNSA. V dropped 1 base and J dropped 3 bases, with 12 bases sitting between them. This entry is derived from a study of siplizumab effects on memory and regulatory T cells. TCRdb's copy holds only in-frame clones and misses some; the assay was immunoSEQ multiplex PCR. Among about 98,000 clones listed, 80% to 95% were seen once. Study-wide results and caveats: It was not possible to assign a naive or memory phenotype to roughly 80-95% of proliferating CD4+ or CD8+ clones.

Sequenced material: CD4+ T cells sorted from blood. This TCR came from a human donor in good health. The V and J genes are TRBV7-2 and TRBJ2-5, with D possibly matching TRBD2 (6 bases). CDR3 loop: CASSLVGAGKETQYF. CDR3 coding DNA: TGTGCCAGCAGCTTAGTCGGCGCGGGGAAAGAGACCCAGTACTTC.